The present T cell receptor (beta chain) was sequenced within a study of cytomegalovirus exposure and HLA in healthy donors. This clone was seen only once. The PCR had 60 Vbeta and 13 Jbeta primers. In the original processing: Later work found roughly 80 million unique TCR beta chains, with 9.5 million to 14 million shared. Using immunoSEQ multiplex PCR, the repertoire was profiled, and TCRdb retains in-frame clones only, with some absent. V, J and clone size derive from that table, while D and trimming were established from the DNA sequence. The data hold about 98,000 clones, with 81% observed a single time. Sequences were obtained from PBMCs. The source of this sequence is a man aged 40-50 years in good health and CMV-seronegative.

The CDR3 loop is CASSPKDLRYEQYF. In nucleotides, the CDR3 is TGTGCCAGCAGCCCCAAGGACTTGCGTTACGAGCAGTACTTC. The chain has TRBV5-4 and TRBJ2-7; weak D call: TRBD2 (5 bases). CDR1 is SGHNT and CDR2 is YYREEE in the germline V gene (reference sequence). The ends were cut back, 4 bases at V and 4 bases at J, with 15 bases in the middle. The length of the CDR3 is 14 residues.